This T cell receptor beta chain derives from a study of cytomegalovirus exposure and HLA in healthy donors. Whole-study context: Earlier results showed 117 million unique TCR beta sequences derived from some 190 million T cells. Study conclusions and caveats: Immune exposure data for these donors was limited to CMV serostatus. There were three CMV-associated chains whose specificity for CMV antigens was confirmed in vitro.

PCR used 60 Vbeta primers and 13 Jbeta primers. Sequenced by immunoSEQ multiplex PCR; TCRdb stores in-frame clones only, minus some. There are about 200,000 clones in the sample; 80% to 85% occur only once, and around 3% lies in the top ten. Although they were nominally healthy when sampled, donors likely had unrecorded immune exposures. Remarks on this clone: Its cognate antigen is unknown.

This CDR3 is 14 amino acids long. The V end lost 0 bases, the J end lost 5 bases, and 11 bases lay between the germline ends. CDR1 and CDR2 (germline): SGDLS, YYNGEE. This clonotype was obtained from a woman aged 40 to 49 in good health and CMV-seronegative. The V and J genes are TRBV9 and TRBJ2-5; D is unresolved. Sequences were obtained from PBMCs. The CDR3 sequence: CASSVDRLSETQYF. DNA of the CDR3: TGTGCCAGCAGCGTAGATCGGTTGTCGGAGACCCAGTACTTC.